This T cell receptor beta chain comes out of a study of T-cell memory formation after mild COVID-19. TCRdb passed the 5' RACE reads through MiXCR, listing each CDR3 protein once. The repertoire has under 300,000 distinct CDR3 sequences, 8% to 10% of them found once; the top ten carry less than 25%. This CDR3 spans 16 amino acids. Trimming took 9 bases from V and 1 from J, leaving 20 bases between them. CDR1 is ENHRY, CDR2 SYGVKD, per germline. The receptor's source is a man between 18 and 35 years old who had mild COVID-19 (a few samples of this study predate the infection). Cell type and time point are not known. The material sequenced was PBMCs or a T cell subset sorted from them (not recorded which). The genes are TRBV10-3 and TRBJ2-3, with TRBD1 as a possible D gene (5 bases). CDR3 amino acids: CAIASSWGRGTDTQYF. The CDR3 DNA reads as TGTGCCATAGCATCATCATGGGGCAGAGGCACAGATACGCAGTATTTT.